This T cell receptor beta chain was profiled in a study of blood T cell repertoires in COVID-19. On the study more broadly: Material from acute and convalescent COVID-19 was sourced from the United States, Italy and Spain. T cells, B-cell-depleted T cells, or PBMCs provided the cDNA or gDNA that served as material.

In the original workflow: It was from reference gene primer amplification that nucleated cell counts were estimated. The table came from immunoSEQ multiplex PCR; TCRdb's copy has only in-frame clones and leaves some out. The V and J calls and clone size come from that table; D and trimming were worked out from the DNA. The table lists about 160,000 clones, under 85% of them singletons. The CDR3 runs 14 residues. Trimming took 1 base from V and 2 from J, leaving 6 bases between them. CDR1 is MDHEN and CDR2 is SYDVKM in the germline V gene. The material sequenced was peripheral blood. The chain has TRBV28 and TRBJ2-1; D call uncertain. The TCR originated in an older man who had recovered from COVID-19. CDR3 sequence: CASSLSSPYNEQFF. Here the CDR3 DNA reads TGTGCCAGCAGTTTATCTTCCCCCTACAATGAGCAGTTCTTC.